This paragraph covers one T cell receptor beta chain sequence. Its antigen remains unknown. This entry belongs to a study of metastatic and nonmetastatic thyroid tumors. Study-wide background: The study looked at repertoires side by side in blood and in tumor or nodule tissue from malignant and benign thyroid patients.

Study-wide results and caveats: Across blood and tumor, TCR beta diversity in malignant thyroid tumors was reportedly significantly higher than in benign nodules.

As processed by the authors: Researchers built a distant-metastasis classifier for papillary thyroid cancer that drew on CDR3 differences across clinicopathological groups. Using MiXCR, TCRdb reanalyzed the PCR reads. TCRdb's processing, not the study's, gives the V and J calls here. Here the sample spans approximately 17,000 clones, around a sixth being singletons. All patients were treatment-naive before thyroid surgery. The length of the CDR3 is 14 residues. The ends were cut back, 2 bases at V and 4 bases at J, with 11 bases in the middle. Germline V gives CDR1 SGDLS, CDR2 YYNGEE. The sequenced sample consisted of blood. The TCR sequence derives from a male donor with papillary thyroid cancer or a benign thyroid nodule (not recorded which). Some clones in this sample may be carry-over from other donors' samples. The V call is TRBV9, the J call TRBJ2-3; D might be TRBD1 or TRBD2, each matching 5 bases. The CDR3 region has the DNA TGTGCCAGCAGCGTTACTGTGGGGGCAGATACGCAGTATTTT. This gives the protein CASSVTVGADTQYF.